The clone carrying this T cell receptor (beta chain) has more than one count but fewer than ten. The antigen remains unidentified. Unique molecular identifiers tagged the TCRbeta library. Each CDR3 protein is one row after TCRdb ran MiXCR on the PCR reads. The sample yields about 980,000 distinct CDR3 sequences, about 26% seen once. The sample is drawn from a study of T-cell reconstitution after alpha-beta-depleted transplantation in children. Germline loops: CDR1 SNHLY, CDR2 FYNNEI. The V and J ends lost 7 bases and 5 bases respectively, with 11 bases between them. There are 12 residues in the CDR3. Study-level findings and limits: At one year after transplant, newly produced T cells mostly accounted for T-cell counts and diversity. From surviving recipient T cells and thymic progenitors came the high day-60 TCRbeta diversity observed in some patients.

The sequence derives from a boy in the first two years of life who had a stem cell transplant for SCID, so the T cells may come from the graft donor. The sequenced sample was PBMCs, mostly from graft donor cells, obtained 360 days after TCRalphabeta/CD19-depleted stem cell transplant. This chain connects TRBV2 to TRBJ1-1, with D maybe TRBD1 (6 bases). The CDR3 region is CASTQQGTEAFF. DNA of the CDR3: TGTGCCAGCACCCAACAGGGAACTGAAGCTTTCTTT.